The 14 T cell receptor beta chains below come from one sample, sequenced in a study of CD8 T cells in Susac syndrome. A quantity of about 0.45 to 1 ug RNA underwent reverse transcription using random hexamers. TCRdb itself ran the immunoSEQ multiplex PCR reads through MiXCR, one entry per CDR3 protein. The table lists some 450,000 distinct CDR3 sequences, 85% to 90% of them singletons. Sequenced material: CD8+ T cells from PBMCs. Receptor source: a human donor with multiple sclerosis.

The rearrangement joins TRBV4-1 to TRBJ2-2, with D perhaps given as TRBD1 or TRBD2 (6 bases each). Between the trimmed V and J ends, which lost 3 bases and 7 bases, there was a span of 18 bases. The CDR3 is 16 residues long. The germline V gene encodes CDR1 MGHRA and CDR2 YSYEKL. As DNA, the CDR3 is TGCGCCAGCAGCCAGTATAGAGGGGGGCCTAGCGGGGAGCTGTTTTTT. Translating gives CASSQYRGGPSGELFF.

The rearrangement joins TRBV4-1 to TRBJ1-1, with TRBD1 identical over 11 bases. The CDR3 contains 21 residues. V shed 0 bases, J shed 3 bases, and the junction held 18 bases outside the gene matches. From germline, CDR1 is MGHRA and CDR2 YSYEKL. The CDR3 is CASSQERTGGAVLSPYTEAFF. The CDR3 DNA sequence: TGCGCCAGCAGCCAAGAAAGGACAGGGGGCGCCGTTCTCTCTCCGTACACTGAAGCTTTCTTT.

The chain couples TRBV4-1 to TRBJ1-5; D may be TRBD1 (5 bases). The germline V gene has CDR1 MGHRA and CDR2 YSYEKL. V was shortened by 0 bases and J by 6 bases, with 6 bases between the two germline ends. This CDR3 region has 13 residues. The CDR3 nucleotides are TGCGCCAGCAGCCAAGATGGGGCTCAGCCCCAGCATTTT. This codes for CASSQDGAQPQHF.

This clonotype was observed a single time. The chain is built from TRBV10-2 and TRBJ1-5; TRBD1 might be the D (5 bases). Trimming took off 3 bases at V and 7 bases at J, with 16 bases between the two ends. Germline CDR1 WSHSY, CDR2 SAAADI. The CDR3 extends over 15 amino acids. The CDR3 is CASSEGLGVRQPQHF. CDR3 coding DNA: TGCGCCAGCAGTGAAGGGTTGGGGGTTCGGCAGCCCCAGCATTTT.

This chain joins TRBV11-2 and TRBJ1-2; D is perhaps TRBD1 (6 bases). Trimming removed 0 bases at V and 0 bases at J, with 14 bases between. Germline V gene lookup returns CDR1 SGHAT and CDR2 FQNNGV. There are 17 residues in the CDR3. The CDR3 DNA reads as TGTGCCAGCAGCTTAGACAGGGGAGACCTCTCTAACTATGGCTACACCTTC. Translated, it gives CASSLDRGDLSNYGYTF.

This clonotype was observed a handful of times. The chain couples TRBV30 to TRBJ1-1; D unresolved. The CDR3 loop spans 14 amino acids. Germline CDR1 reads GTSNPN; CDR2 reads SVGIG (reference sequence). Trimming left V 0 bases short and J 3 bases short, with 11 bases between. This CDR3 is CAWSVGGVYTEAFF. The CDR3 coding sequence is TGTGCCTGGAGTGTTGGCGGAGTATACACTGAAGCTTTCTTT.

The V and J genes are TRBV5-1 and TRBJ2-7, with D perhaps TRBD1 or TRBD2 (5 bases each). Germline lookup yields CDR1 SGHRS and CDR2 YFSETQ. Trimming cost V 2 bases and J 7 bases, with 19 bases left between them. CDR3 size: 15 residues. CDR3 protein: CASSFRDERGREQYF. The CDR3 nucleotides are TGCGCCAGCAGCTTCCGGGACGAACGCGGTCGTGAGCAGTACTTC.

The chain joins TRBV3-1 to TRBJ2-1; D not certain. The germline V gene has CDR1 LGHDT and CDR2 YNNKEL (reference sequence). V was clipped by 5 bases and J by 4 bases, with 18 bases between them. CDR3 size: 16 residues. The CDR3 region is CASSTYSSPPYNEQFF. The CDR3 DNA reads TGTGCCAGCAGCACTTACTCCTCACCTCCGTACAATGAGCAGTTCTTC.

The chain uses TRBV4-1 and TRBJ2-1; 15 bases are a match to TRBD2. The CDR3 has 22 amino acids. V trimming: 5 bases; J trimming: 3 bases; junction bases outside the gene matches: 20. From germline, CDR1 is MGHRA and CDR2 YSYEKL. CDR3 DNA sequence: TGCGCCAGCAGCGTAAACCCCCTCGGGACTAGCGGGGGGACCGGTCTCTACAATGAGCAGTTCTTC. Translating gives CASSVNPLGTSGGTGLYNEQFF.

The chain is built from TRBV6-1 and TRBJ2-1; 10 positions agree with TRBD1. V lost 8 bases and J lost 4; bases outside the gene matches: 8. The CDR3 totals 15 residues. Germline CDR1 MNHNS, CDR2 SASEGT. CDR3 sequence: CASCIGTGVYNEQFF. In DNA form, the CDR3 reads TGTGCCAGCTGTATCGGGACAGGGGTTTACAATGAGCAGTTCTTC.

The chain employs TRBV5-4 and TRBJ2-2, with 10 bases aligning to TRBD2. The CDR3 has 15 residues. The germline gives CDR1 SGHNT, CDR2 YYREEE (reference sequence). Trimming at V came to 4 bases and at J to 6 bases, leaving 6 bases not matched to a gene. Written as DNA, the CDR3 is TGTGCCAGCAGCAGCCTAGCGGGAGAGGCCGGGGAGCTGTTTTTT. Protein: CASSSLAGEAGELFF.

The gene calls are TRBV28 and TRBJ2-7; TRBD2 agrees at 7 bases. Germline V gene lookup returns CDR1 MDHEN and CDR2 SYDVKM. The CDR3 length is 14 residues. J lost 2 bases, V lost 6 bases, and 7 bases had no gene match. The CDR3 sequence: CASRVMGGPYEQYF. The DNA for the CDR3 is TGTGCCAGCAGGGTAATGGGAGGGCCCTACGAGCAGTACTTC.

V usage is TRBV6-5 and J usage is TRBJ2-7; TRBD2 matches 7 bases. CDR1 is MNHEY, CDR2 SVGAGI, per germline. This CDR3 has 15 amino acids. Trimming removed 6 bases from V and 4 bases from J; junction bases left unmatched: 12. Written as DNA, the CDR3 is TGTGCCAGCAGCCTTCTGGCGGGAGAGAGATACGAGCAGTACTTC. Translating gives CASSLLAGERYEQYF.

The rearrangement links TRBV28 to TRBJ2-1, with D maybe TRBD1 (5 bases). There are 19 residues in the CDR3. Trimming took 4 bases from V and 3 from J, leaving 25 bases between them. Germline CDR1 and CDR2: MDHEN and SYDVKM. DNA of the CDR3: TGTGCCAGCAGTTCTCCTTCAGGGCGAGCGCGCGTGTACTACAATGAGCAGTTCTTC. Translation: CASSSPSGRARVYYNEQFF. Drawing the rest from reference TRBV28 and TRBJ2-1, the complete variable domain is DVKVTQSSRYLVKRTGEKVFLECVQDMDHENMFWYRQDPGLGLRLIYFSYDVKMKEKGDIPEGYSVSREKKERFSLILESASTNQTSMYLCASSSPSGRARVYYNEQFFGPGTRLTVL.